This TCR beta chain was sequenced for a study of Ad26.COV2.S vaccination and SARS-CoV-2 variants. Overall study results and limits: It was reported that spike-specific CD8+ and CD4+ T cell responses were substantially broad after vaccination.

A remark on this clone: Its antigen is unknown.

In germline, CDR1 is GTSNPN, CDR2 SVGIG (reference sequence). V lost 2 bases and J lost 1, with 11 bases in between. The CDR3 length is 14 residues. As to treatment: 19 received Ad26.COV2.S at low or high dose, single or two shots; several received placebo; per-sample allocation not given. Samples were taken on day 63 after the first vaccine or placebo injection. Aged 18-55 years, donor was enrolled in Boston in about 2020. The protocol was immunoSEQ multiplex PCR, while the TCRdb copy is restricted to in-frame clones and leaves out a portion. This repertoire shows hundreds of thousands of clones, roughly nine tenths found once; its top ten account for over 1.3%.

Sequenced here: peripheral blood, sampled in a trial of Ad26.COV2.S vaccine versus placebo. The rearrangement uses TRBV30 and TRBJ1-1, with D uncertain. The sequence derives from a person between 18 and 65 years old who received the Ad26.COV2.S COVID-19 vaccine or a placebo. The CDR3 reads CAWSTITGNTEAFF. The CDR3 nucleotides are TGTGCCTGGAGTACCATCACCGGGAACACTGAAGCTTTCTTT.